The clone carrying this TCR beta chain was seen repeatedly, ten times or more. The antigen is undetermined. These data are taken from a study of T-cell memory formation after mild COVID-19. Researchers used 5'RACE with constant-segment primers to make TCR alpha and TCR beta cDNA libraries that carry sample barcodes and UMIs. TCRdb used MiXCR to reprocess the 5' RACE reads, holding one entry per CDR3 protein. The table has 400,000 or so distinct CDR3 sequences, approximately 20% seen once. Germline V gene data show CDR1 as LGHNA and CDR2 as YSLEER. Trimming removed 0 bases from V and 3 bases from J, with 9 bases in between. CDR3 length: 15 amino acids. Broader study findings: Balance between CD4 and CD8 was seen in clones contracting day 15 to 85, and a CD4+ lean was seen in later expanders.

What was sequenced was PBMCs or a T cell subset sorted from them (not recorded which). The TCR originated in an adult woman who had mild COVID-19 (a few samples of this study predate the infection). Cell type and time point are not known. The chain employs TRBV4-3 and TRBJ1-5; D is unresolved. Written as DNA, the CDR3 is TGCGCCAGCAGCCAAGAAGGCGGGAACAATCAGCCCCAGCATTTT. Translation: CASSQEGGNNQPQHF.